This T cell receptor beta chain was observed in a study of OX40 agonist ivuxolimab in advanced cancers. Turning to the overall study: Ivuxolimab was an agonistic, fully human IgG2 monoclonal antibody directed against OX40 (CD134), a costimulatory receptor. Intravenous ivuxolimab was administered to patients every 2 weeks at six dose levels: 0.01, 0.1, 0.3, 1.5, 3 and 10 mg/kg. Of the roughly 51 dose-escalation patients, hepatocellular carcinoma was present in approximately 20, melanoma in around 15, renal cell carcinoma in 9 and head and neck cancer in 9. The dose-escalation cohort was roughly 83% male with a mean age of about 54 years, ranging from roughly 23 to 90. Patients were allowed to have had prior anti-PD-1, anti-PD-L1 or anti-CTLA-4 therapy, and approximately 40% of the dose-escalation patients had previously received checkpoint inhibitors. Partial responses occurred in three dose-escalation patients: two with cutaneous melanoma and one with hepatocellular carcinoma. The purpose of peripheral TCRbeta sequencing was to test whether ivuxolimab changed TCR sequence diversity and led to clonal T-cell expansion. The paper covers the monotherapy dose-escalation part of the phase I ivuxolimab trial, which included N ≈ 54 patients.

For sequencing of the TCRbeta CDR3 region, genomic DNA was extracted from the sorted cells. TCRbeta CDR3 regions were sequenced using the immunoSEQ Assay. TCRdb provides this immuneACCESS table in a form limited to in-frame rearrangements. Some clones are lacking; in checked studies, under half of them reflect an unresolved V gene, and why the rest are absent is not known. Within this sample are 60,000 to 90,000 clones, with about three quarters of them counted one time only. Of the sample, roughly 5.3% falls within the top ten clones. Patients with autoimmune disease history or receiving systemic immunosuppression were excluded from the trial. Peripheral blood for TCR sequencing was drawn from every dose cohort at baseline, at cycle 4 day 1 and at cycle 7 day 1. Samples came from an open-label, multicenter, first-in-human phase I dose-escalation trial of ivuxolimab. Adults with locally advanced or metastatic melanoma, renal cell carcinoma, hepatocellular carcinoma or head and neck squamous cell carcinoma were enrolled in the trial. CD4+ and CD8+ T cells were sorted separately from peripheral blood before TCR sequencing.

The study at large found these results: On average, CD8+ T cells showed more expanded clones than CD4+ T cells after ivuxolimab. At doses of 0.1 to 3.0 mg/kg, clonal expansion of both CD4+ and CD8+ T cells in blood was seen between baseline and week 6. In the 0.1-3.0 mg/kg groups, partial responders were among the patients with the lowest normalized peripheral clonal expansion, particularly in CD8+ T cells. Low levels of normalized T-cell clonal expansion were also seen in some patients who did not respond. The antigen specificity of the peripheral T cells that underwent clonal expansion was not determined.

The junction shows trimming of 1 base on V and 5 bases on J, plus 4 bases between the germline ends. CDR1 and CDR2, looked up from the germline V gene (reference sequence), are SGHKS and YYEKEE. The CDR3 spans 11 residues, from the cysteine through the phenylalanine. Solely the CDR3 DNA is kept, with 33 bases framed from the first base. Notes on this clone: The specificity of this receptor is unknown. No much larger clonotype is one base removed from it; base qualities were not supplied.

The source material was CD4+ or CD8+ T cells sorted from blood, sampled in a trial of the OX40 agonist ivuxolimab. The receptor was derived from an adult with an advanced solid tumor such as melanoma, head and neck, liver or kidney cancer. Rearrangement joined TRBV5-5 to TRBJ2-7, with the D gene not confidently named. DNA sequence: TGTGCCAGCAGCTTGTATGACGAGCAGTACTTC. Its translation reads: CASSLYDEQYF.